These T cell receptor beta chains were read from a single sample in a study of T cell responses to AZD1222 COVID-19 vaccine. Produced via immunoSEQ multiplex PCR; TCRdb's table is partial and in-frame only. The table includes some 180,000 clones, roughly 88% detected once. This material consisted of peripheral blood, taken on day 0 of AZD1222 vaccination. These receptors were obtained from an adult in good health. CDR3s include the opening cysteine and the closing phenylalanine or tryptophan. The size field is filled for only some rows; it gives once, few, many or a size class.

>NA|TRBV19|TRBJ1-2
CASSIGTGNGYTF
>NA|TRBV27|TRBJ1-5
CASSLSVNQPQHF
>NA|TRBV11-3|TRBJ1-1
CASSARTGGKTEAFF
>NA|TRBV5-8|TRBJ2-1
CASSWDPWQFF
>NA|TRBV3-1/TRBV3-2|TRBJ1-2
CASSHTPGTGGEYGYTF
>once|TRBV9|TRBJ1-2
CASSVEVSTAHYGYTF
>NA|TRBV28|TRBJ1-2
CASRNPAGYYGYTF
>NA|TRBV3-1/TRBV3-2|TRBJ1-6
CASSQDVDSEMTSPLHF
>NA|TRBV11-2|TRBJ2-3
CASSLTTGVPADTQYF
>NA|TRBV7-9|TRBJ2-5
CASSPSAAQYF
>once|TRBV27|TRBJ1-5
CASMIQGPNQPQHF
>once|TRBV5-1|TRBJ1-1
CASSLGDGNTEAFF
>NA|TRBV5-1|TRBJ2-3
CASSFQPTDTQYF
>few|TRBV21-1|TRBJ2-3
CASSKRGPGQESFGRVGTDTQYF
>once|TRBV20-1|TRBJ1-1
CSASWQPNTKAFF
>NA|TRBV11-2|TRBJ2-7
CASSSAGGHRQTEQYF
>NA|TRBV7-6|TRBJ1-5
CASSLGGMGNQPQHF
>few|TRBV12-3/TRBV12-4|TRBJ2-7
CASSDGRLYEQYF
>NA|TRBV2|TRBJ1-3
CASSGVGSGNTIYF
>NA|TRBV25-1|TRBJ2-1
CASSEGEQFF